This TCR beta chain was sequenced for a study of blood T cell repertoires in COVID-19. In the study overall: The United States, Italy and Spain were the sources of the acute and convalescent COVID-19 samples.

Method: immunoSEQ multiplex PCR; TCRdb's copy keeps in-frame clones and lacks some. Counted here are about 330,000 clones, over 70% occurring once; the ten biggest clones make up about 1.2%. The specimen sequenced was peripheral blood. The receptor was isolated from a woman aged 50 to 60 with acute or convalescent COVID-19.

CDR3 amino acids: CASSSGPGQGIGKLFF. The CDR3 DNA is TGTGCCAGCAGCTCAGGACCGGGACAGGGAATTGGAAAACTGTTTTTT. The chain has TRBV5-8 and TRBJ1-4; 9 positions match TRBD1. The V gene's germline CDR1 is SGHTS and CDR2 YDEGEE. This CDR3 has 16 residues. The V segment lost 3 bases and the J segment 10 bases; nucleotides outside the gene matches: 13.